The source of this T cell receptor beta chain is a study of blood T cell repertoires in COVID-19. Study as a whole: Samples of COVID-19 (acute and convalescent) were obtained from the United States, Italy and Spain. Sources were T cells, B-cell-depleted T cells, or PBMCs; the material itself was cDNA or gDNA.

This clone was recorded only once. V was cut by 4 bases and J by 4 bases, with 13 bases left in between. The CDR3 is made up of 14 amino acids. Looked up from germline, CDR1 is SGHTA and CDR2 is FQGTGA. Original processing methods: It was from reference gene primer amplification that nucleated cell counts were estimated. TCRdb's table, derived via immunoSEQ multiplex PCR, lists solely in-frame clones and lacks some. V and J calls and clone size follow that table, whereas D and trimming were derived from the DNA. The sample shows about 400,000 clones, 89% of them seen only once. Cohort 3 recovered donors had two negative PCRs, clearance, or symptom resolution.

V and J are TRBV7-3 and TRBJ1-1; tentative D call: TRBD1 (5 bases). The specimen sequenced was PBMCs or T cells enriched from blood (not recorded which). The sequence was collected from a woman aged 25 to 39 who had recovered from COVID-19. The CDR3 DNA reads TGTGCCAGCAGCTCTCAGGGTCAGGGCACTGAAGCTTTCTTT. It translates to CASSSQGQGTEAFF.